The 15 T cell receptor beta chains below come from one sample, sequenced in a study of T-cell reconstitution after alpha-beta-depleted transplantation in children. The library targeted TCRbeta and was prepared with unique molecular identifiers. TCRdb reprocessed the PCR reads with MiXCR, giving one entry per CDR3 protein. This table has 200,000 or so distinct CDR3 sequences, approximately 6% appearing once. Sample: PBMCs, taken before TCRalphabeta/CD19-depleted stem cell transplant. The receptors come from a girl under two years old with combined immunodeficiency, due to receive a stem cell transplant.

The chain links TRBV28 to TRBJ2-1; D unclear. CDR1 and CDR2 from the germline V gene are MDHEN and SYDVKM. This CDR3 has 13 amino acids. Trimming pared 3 bases from V and 5 bases from J, leaving 8 bases between. Written as DNA, the CDR3 is TGTGCCAGCAGTTTTAGGCTAGACAATGAGCAGTTCTTC. Amino acids: CASSFRLDNEQFF.

Notes on this clonotype: The junction and the germline gene differ at one end; a read error may be behind it. CDR3 sequence (DNA): TGTGCCAGCAGTTCGGGCGTAGGCCTAGGGCGTTTT. Translated: CASSSGVGLGRF. The chain employs TRBV12-3 or TRBV12-4 and TRBJ1-4; D is ambiguous. The CDR3 consists of 12 residues.

In its sample, this clonotype was seen many times. V and J are TRBV10-3 and TRBJ2-5, with D maybe TRBD1 (5 bases). Germline V gives CDR1 ENHRY, CDR2 SYGVKD. The V end lost 4 bases, the J end lost 5 bases, and 17 bases lay between the germline ends. This CDR3 contains 15 residues. The CDR3 coding sequence is TGTGCCATCAGTGTTTTGGCGGAGAGACAGGAGACCCAGTACTTC. Encoded protein: CAISVLAERQETQYF.

At least ten counts were recorded for this clonotype. This chain uses TRBV4-2 with TRBJ2-7; perhaps TRBD2 as D (6 bases). The CDR3 has 16 residues. V was clipped by 1 base and J by 2 bases, with 15 bases between them. Germline V lookup: CDR1 LGHNA, CDR2 YNFKEQ. CDR3 in amino acids: CASSQATGLLTYEQYF. CDR3 DNA sequence: TGTGCCAGCAGCCAAGCCACGGGACTTCTAACCTACGAGCAGTACTTC.

This clonotype was picked up many times. V usage is TRBV29-1 and J usage is TRBJ2-1; 11 nucleotides agree with TRBD2. Germline lookup yields CDR1 SQVTM and CDR2 ANQGSEA. This CDR3 contains 14 residues. V dropped 6 bases and J dropped 6; count of bases not matched to a gene: 7. The CDR3 coding sequence is TGCAGCGTCGGAATAGCGGGAGGGGCCAATGAGCAGTTCTTC. This codes for CSVGIAGGANEQFF.

This clonotype was observed many times. The rearrangement links TRBV20-1 to TRBJ2-1; 9 bases map to TRBD2. CDR1 is DFQATT and CDR2 is SNEGSKA in the germline V gene (reference sequence). V shed 0 bases, J shed 2 bases, and the junction held 5 bases outside the gene matches. The CDR3 length is 16 residues. Here the CDR3 DNA reads TGCAGTGCTAGAGATCTGGCTAGCGGGACCTACAATGAGCAGTTCTTC. Translating it yields CSARDLASGTYNEQFF.

Notes on this clonotype: With a much larger clone just one base away, this may be a read error. This chain joins TRBV12-3 or TRBV12-4 and TRBJ2-1, with no clear D. The CDR3 extends over 12 amino acids. Between the trimmed V and J ends, which lost 4 bases and 12 bases, there was a span of 13 bases. For the CDR3, the DNA is TGTGCCAGCAGTTCTCCCCCTCAAGGGCAGTTCTTC. Its translation is CASSSPPQGQFF.

The gene calls are TRBV28 and TRBJ2-5, with D maybe TRBD2 (5 bases). The CDR3 is made up of 15 amino acids. The V end lost 3 bases, the J end lost 5 bases, and 16 bases lay between the germline ends. In germline, CDR1 is MDHEN, CDR2 SYDVKM. DNA of the CDR3: TGTGCCAGCAGTTTCGGTCGGGGATTGGGGGAGACCCAGTACTTC. Translation: CASSFGRGLGETQYF.

This clonotype was recorded at least ten times. The V call is TRBV28, the J call TRBJ2-7, with a weak D call TRBD2 (5 bases). Germline-derived CDR1 and CDR2 are MDHEN and SYDVKM. The V end lost 5 bases, the J end lost 0 bases, and 14 bases lay between the germline ends. This CDR3 spans 15 amino acids. DNA for the CDR3: TGTGCCAGCAGTGAGAGGGAGATCAGCTCCTACGAGCAGTACTTC. Translated: CASSEREISSYEQYF.

This clonotype was picked up many times. Written as DNA, the CDR3 is TGTGCCAGCAGCTTACTAGCGGTGAACACCGGGGAGCTGTTTTTT. This codes for CASSLLAVNTGELFF. The chain links TRBV7-9 to TRBJ2-2; TRBD2 aligns across 7 bases. V gave up 2 bases and J gave up 1 base; unmatched junction bases: 1. Germline V gene data show CDR1 as SEHNR and CDR2 as FQNEAQ (reference sequence). The CDR3 is made up of 15 amino acids.

The rearrangement uses TRBV6-5 and TRBJ2-1, with D tentatively TRBD2 (6 bases). Germline CDR1 and CDR2: MNHEY and SVGAGI. V was pared by 8 bases and J by 5 bases, with 10 bases between. The CDR3 consists of 12 residues. As DNA, the CDR3 is TGTGCCAGCCGGGGGAGGAACAATGAGCAGTTCTTC. Translation gives CASRGRNNEQFF.

This clonotype was counted at least ten times. The chain recombines TRBV7-2 with TRBJ2-5; TRBD2 aligns across 10 bases. The CDR3 is 16 amino acids. Germline CDR1 and CDR2: SGHTA and FQGNSA. The trim removed 0 bases at V and 5 bases at J, leaving 6 bases unmatched. The CDR3 DNA reads TGTGCCAGCAGCTTAGCGCGGCTAGCGGGAGTGGAGACCCAGTACTTC. Its protein product is CASSLARLAGVETQYF. Full variable domain (remainder filled in from reference TRBV7-2 and TRBJ2-5): GAGVSQSPSNKVTEKGKDVELRCDPISGHTALYWYRQSLGQGLEFLIYFQGNSAPDKSGLPSDRFSAERTGGSVSTLTIQRTQQEDSAVYLCASSLARLAGVETQYFGPGTRLLVL.

This clonotype was seen at least ten times. The chain joins TRBV14 to TRBJ2-5; D gene ambiguous. CDR3 length: 14 residues. Per germline, CDR1 SGHDN and CDR2 FVKESK. V lost 1 base and J lost 4, with 10 bases in between. The DNA for the CDR3 is TGTGCCAGCAGCCAAGTTACCCCGTCAGAGACCCAGTACTTC. This gives the protein CASSQVTPSETQYF.

A remark on this clonotype: At one end, the junction sequence differs from germline, possibly due to a read error. The chain joins TRBV7-8 to TRBJ2-3, with D perhaps matching TRBD2 (5 bases). Germline CDR1 is SGHVS and CDR2 is FQNEAQ. CDR3 length equals 14 residues. The CDR3 region is CPSSRGLGPGTQYF. CDR3 nucleotides: TGTCCCAGCAGCCGAGGGCTAGGACCGGGTACGCAGTATTTT.

Ten or more counts support this clonotype. The V gene is TRBV7-3, the J gene TRBJ2-1; D possibly uses TRBD1 or TRBD2 (5 bases each). The germline gives CDR1 SGHTA, CDR2 FQGTGA. This CDR3 contains 16 residues. The V and J ends lost 8 bases and 7 bases respectively, with 24 bases between them. CDR3 loop: CASSPTVTRKGNEQFF. In nucleotides, the CDR3 is TGTGCCAGCTCCCCCACGGTTACTAGAAAGGGGAATGAGCAGTTCTTC. The full variable domain, rest sourced from reference TRBV7-3 and TRBJ2-1, is GAGVSQTPSNKVTEKGKYVELRCDPISGHTALYWYRQSLGQGPEFLIYFQGTGAADDSGLPNDRFFAVRPEGSVSTLKIQRTERGDSAVYLCASSPTVTRKGNEQFFGPGTRLTVL.